This T cell receptor (beta chain) was sequenced for a study of glioma-infiltrating T cells after dendritic cell vaccination (dated by TCRdb to the mid-2010s). For context, the study as a whole: A cohort of 15 or so glioblastoma patients from Phase I and II dendritic cell vaccination trials was included, of whom 9 were newly diagnosed and 6 had recurrent disease. Between about 2003 and 2012, patients were given autologous tumor lysate-pulsed dendritic cell vaccination. The vaccine consisted of monocyte-derived dendritic cells cultured about 7 days with IL-4 and GM-CSF, then pulsed overnight with autologous tumor lysate. Three intradermal dendritic cell vaccine injections were administered to patients at biweekly intervals in the arm below the axilla. In glioblastoma patients vaccinated with dendritic cells, deep sequencing of TCR beta CDR3 regions served to measure the amount of tumor-infiltrating lymphocytes and to compare repertoires between tumor and blood. Survival after dendritic cell vaccination was correlated with TCR sequencing metrics such as TIL content and the overlap between tumor and blood repertoires.

Clipping removes 5 bases from V and 11 bases from J, with 14 as the unmatched junction base count. The germline V gene (reference sequence) yields LNHDA for CDR1 and SQIVND for CDR2. The CDR3 holds 14 amino acids from the cysteine to the phenylalanine. The CDR3 DNA has 42 bases and is translated from base 1. Here is what the overall study found, with its caveats: The cohort was small and heterogeneous, and full blood and tumor sets were available for few patients, with initial-recurrent tumor pairs available for even fewer patients. The three-group TCR overlap response model was characterized as speculative, and prospective validation of the model was stated to be required. No direct relationship between TCR clonality and survival was found, suggesting a diverse polyclonal response may matter. Longer time to progression and overall survival after dendritic cell vaccination were predicted by higher estimated pretreatment TIL content.

Using the immunoSEQ assay, TCRB CDR3 regions were amplified from 1.5 to 2 micrograms of genomic DNA, or from all available DNA when less than that was on hand. For multiplex PCR, 60 forward primers for TCR V beta segments and 13 reverse primers for J beta segments were used. Synthetic control templates were spiked into each sample at limiting dilution to estimate reads per starting template. The Illumina HiSeq System generated 87 bp sequencing reads. For the original study's pipeline: PCR and sequencing errors were removed by merging closely related sequences with a nearest neighbor algorithm. TCR overlap was defined as the percentage of unique tumor TCR beta sequences that were also present in the same patient's peripheral blood. TCRdb's version of the immuneACCESS table is confined to in-frame rearrangements and falls short of the full clone set. An unresolved V gene accounts for under half of the shortfall where checked; the remainder is of unknown origin. For V, J and clone size, that table is used; D and trimming come from the DNA. Recorded for this sample are 91,000 or so clones; 65% to 85% of them occurred a single time. Of the sample, 5.4% is held by the ten largest clones.

Reading the label with the study, this specimen's time point is: after dendritic cell vaccination, including at tumor progression/relapse. Selection of patients required sufficient residual fresh-frozen tumor tissue and over two years of available survival data. Molecular status otherwise varied across the glioblastoma patients, but none of them carried an isocitrate dehydrogenase mutation. PBMC were collected before vaccination, two weeks after the third vaccination, and at tumor progression if progression occurred. The Qiagen DNeasy Blood extraction Kit was used for extraction of genomic DNA. As concerns this clone: The antigen it recognizes is unknown. Base qualities were left out, and no much larger clone turns up one base away.

Sequences were derived from blood, sampled after dendritic cell vaccination. This TCR derives from a human donor with glioblastoma. The chain joins TRBV19 to TRBJ1-1, and 7 junctional nucleotides match TRBD1. The DNA is as follows: TGTGCCAGTAGTTTACACCGGGACAGCCTTTTGGCTTTCTTT. Its product reads: CASSLHRDSLLAFF.